Here is one TCR beta chain with its context. This entry comes from a study of blood T cell repertoires in COVID-19. The CDR3 totals 17 residues. Looked up from germline, CDR1 is DFQATT and CDR2 is SNEGSKA (reference sequence). J was trimmed by 7 bases and V by 5 bases; bases with no gene match: 12. The table came from immunoSEQ multiplex PCR; TCRdb's copy has only in-frame clones and leaves some out. Of about 280,000 clones in the sample, roughly 86% were seen once. The source of this sequence is a woman in her 30s who had recovered from COVID-19. The rearrangement uses TRBV20-1 and TRBJ2-1; 15 nucleotides agree with TRBD2. Sequenced sample: PBMCs or T cells enriched from blood (not recorded which). CDR3 sequence (DNA): TGCAGTGCTGGTGGACTAGCGGGAGGGAAATTATCTAATGAGCAGTTCTTC. Translation gives CSAGGLAGGKLSNEQFF.